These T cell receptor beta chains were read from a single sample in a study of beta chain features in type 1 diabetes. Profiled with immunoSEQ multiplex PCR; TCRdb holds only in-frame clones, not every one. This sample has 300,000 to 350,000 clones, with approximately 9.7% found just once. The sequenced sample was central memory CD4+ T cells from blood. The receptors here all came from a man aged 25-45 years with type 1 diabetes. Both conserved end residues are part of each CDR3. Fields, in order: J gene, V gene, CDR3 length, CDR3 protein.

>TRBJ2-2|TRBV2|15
CASSGQRGDTGELFF
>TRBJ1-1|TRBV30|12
CAWGRQGFEAFF
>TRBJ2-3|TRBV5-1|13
CASSFGITDTQYF
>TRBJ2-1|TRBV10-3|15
CAISGTGGAYNEQFF
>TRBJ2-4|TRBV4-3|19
CASSQDRGGVSGAKNIQYF
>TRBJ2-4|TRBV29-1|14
CSAEIALAKNIQYF
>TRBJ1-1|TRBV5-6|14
CASSLGQGWNEAFF
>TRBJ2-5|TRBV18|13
CASSPPPRETQYF
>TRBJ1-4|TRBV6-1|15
CASSEAAAHNEKLFF
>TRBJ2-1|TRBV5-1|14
CASSPGQGEDEQFF
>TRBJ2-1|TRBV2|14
CASSDDGSYNEQFF
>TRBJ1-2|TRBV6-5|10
CATRQYGYTF
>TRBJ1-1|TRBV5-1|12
CASRVKNTEAFF
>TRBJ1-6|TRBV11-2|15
CASSLAQSQNSPLHF
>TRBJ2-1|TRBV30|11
CAWSVGNEQFF
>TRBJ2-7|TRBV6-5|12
CASSWTGDEQYF
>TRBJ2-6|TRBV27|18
CASYDAKRGYAGANVLTF
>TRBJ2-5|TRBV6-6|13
CASSYSFVETQYF
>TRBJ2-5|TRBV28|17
CASSLWASGEETETQYF
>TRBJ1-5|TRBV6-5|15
CASSRGRYSNQPQHF
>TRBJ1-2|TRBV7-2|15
CASSPLLQGLGGYTF
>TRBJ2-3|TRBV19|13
CASSTQGGDTQYF
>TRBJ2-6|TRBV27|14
CASRFNSGANVLTF
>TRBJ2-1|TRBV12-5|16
CASGIAASGGRGEQFF
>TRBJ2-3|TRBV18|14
CASSPIQSTDTQYF
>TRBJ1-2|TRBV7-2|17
CASSLAGGQVGTYGYTF
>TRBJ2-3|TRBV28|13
CASSSPDRATQYF
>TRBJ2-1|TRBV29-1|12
CSVDRGGNEQFF
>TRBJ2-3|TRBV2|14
CASRREPSTDTQYF
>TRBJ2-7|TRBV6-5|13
CASREGKAYEQYF
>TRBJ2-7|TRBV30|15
CAWSPDRGLGYEQYF
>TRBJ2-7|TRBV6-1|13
CASSWDRGYEQYF
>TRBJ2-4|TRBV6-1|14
CASSETGRKNIQYF
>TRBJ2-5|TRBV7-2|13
CASSPPNRETQYF
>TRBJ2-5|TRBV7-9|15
CASSAPGQGKETQYF
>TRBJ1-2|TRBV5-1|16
CASSLEVAVGSEGYTF
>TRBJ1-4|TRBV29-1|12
CSVSGSNEKLFF
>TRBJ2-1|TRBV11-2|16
CASSSGQLNTYNEQFF
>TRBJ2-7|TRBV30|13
CAWSVGPGGGEYF
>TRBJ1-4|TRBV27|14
CASSHPGQGEKLFF
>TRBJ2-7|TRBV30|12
CAWRVQTYEQYF
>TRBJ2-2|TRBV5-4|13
CASSLAEGGELFF
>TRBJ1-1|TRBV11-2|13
CASSFSQPTEAFF
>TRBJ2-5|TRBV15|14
CATSPNQAEETQYF
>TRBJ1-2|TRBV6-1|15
CASRELGRGNGGYTF
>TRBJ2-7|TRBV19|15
CASSPGAANSYEQYF
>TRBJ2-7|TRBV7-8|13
CASSLSRGYEQYF
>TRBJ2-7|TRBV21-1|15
CASSAWTSGDNEQYF
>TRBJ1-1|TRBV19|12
CASIRSGTEAFF
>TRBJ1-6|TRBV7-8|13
CASSPTGNSPLHF
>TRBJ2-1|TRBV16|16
CASSPFDSGRGDEQFF
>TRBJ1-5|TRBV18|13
CASLGTRNQPQHF
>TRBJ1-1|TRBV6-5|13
CASSYSKQTEAFF
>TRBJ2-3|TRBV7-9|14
CASSPGLAADTQYF
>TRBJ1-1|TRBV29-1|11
CSVAASTEAFF
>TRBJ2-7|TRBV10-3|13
CAISDHSGSEQYF
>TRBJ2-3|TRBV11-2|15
CASSSSSGGADTQYF
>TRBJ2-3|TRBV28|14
CASSLPDSTDTQYF